This T cell receptor beta chain is drawn from a study of cytomegalovirus exposure and HLA in healthy donors. The V segment lost 10 bases and the J segment 6 bases; nucleotides outside the gene matches: 10. This CDR3 region has 14 residues. In germline, CDR1 is SGHNT, CDR2 YENEEA. PCR employed 60 Vbeta and 13 Jbeta primers. TCRdb's table, derived via immunoSEQ multiplex PCR, lists solely in-frame clones and lacks some. This table holds 150,000 to 200,000 clones, approximately 80% found once. This chain uses TRBV11-3 with TRBJ1-4, with 8 positions matching TRBD1. Sequenced input: PBMCs. The clonotype originates from a male donor in good health and CMV-seropositive. As DNA, the CDR3 is TGTGCCACCCATCGGACAGGGACGTATGAAAAACTGTTTTTT. This translates into CATHRTGTYEKLFF.